This record covers a single TCR beta chain. Its antigen remains undetermined. No much larger clonotype is one base removed from it; base qualities were not supplied. This sample stems from a study of T cell responses to AZD1222 COVID-19 vaccine (dated by TCRdb to 2020 to 2023). Regarding the study in general: TCR sequencing was performed for some 250 trial participants, of whom around 200 were given two doses of AZD1222 and some 26 were given two doses of MenACWY control vaccine. Enrollment into the trials was organized by age into subgroups of 18-55, 56-69 and 70-plus years, and those subgroups contained 148, 28 and 57 TCR-sequenced participants, respectively.

The sample's time point label is to be understood as: about 28 days (+/-7) after the second vaccine dose. AZD1222 recipients given second doses at about 4 weeks or at about 12 weeks were pooled, since spike-specific TCR depth and breadth were not found to differ between the two schedules. Samples from vaccinated people were obtained from the UK trials COV001 and COV002, which included a single-blind randomized controlled phase 2/3 trial of AZD1222 (ChAdOx1 nCoV-19) in healthy adults. For TCRbeta chain sequencing, PBMC samples were collected from trial participants at day 0 and at day 28 after the second dose. Between the V and J ends, shortened by 7 bases and 3 bases respectively, the junction contains 15 bases. The germline V gene supplies CDR1 MDHEN and CDR2 SYDVKM. Reading from cysteine to phenylalanine, the CDR3 counts 14 amino acids. Left in the record is the CDR3 DNA by itself, 42 bases read in frame from the first base.

What the research found in general, with its limitations: In the small 56-69-year group, the increase in depth fell short of significance, most likely because of low power. Participants were mostly white British and included more females than males, and it was suggested by the authors that clonal diversity may have been underestimated. Only six or seven AZD1222 recipients were SARS-CoV-2 seropositive at baseline, limiting conclusions about previously exposed vaccinees. Nearly half of unique spike-specific TCRs reportedly recognized epitopes outside regions mutated in the B.1.351 and B.1.1.7 variants. Spike-specific TCR breadth and depth rose significantly after two AZD1222 doses compared with day 0 and with MenACWY recipients. The vaccine-associated CD4 TCRs covered the entire spike protein, and the dominant responses fell in regions 160-218 and 743-854. Because no day 14 peak-response samples were available, repertoires were characterized only after the peak T cell response.

The CDR3 regions of human TCRbeta chains were analyzed by immunosequencing. The original pipeline was this. TCRs in the repertoires were compared against a reference library of SARS-CoV-2-specific TCRs that had been generated with the MIRA antigen-specificity platform. Breadth meant the fraction of unique TCRs that were SARS-CoV-2-associated, whereas depth meant the fraction of total T cells that were SARS-CoV-2-associated. Using the MIRA data, each spike-specific TCR was mapped to the spike region that the TCR reacts to and placed in a CD4 or CD8 class. Log10-transformed breadth and depth values were compared by one-way ANOVA with Sidak's multiple comparisons tests. TCRdb stores this immuneACCESS table with in-frame sequences only. Part of the clones is absent; in the studies checked, under half of the shortfall reflects unresolved V genes, and no reason is known for the rest. That table gives V, J and clone size, and the DNA gave D and trimming. The sample includes roughly 150,000 clones, with 85% to 95% observed a single time. Roughly 4.6% of the sample comes from the top ten.

The source of this sequence is an adult who received the AZD1222 COVID-19 vaccine. The specimen comprised peripheral blood, sampled 28 days after the second AZD1222 dose. The chain was built from TRBV28 and TRBJ1-1; no D gene can be assigned with confidence. The CDR3 region has the sequence CASTDLQEYTEAFF. The nucleotide sequence is TGTGCCAGCACCGACCTTCAGGAATACACTGAAGCTTTCTTT.